This T cell receptor (beta chain) was retrieved from a study of blood T cell repertoires in COVID-19. Study information: In each case, the material was cDNA or gDNA derived from T cells, B-cell-depleted T cells, or PBMCs.

This clone has just a few counts. Sequencing was performed with immunoSEQ multiplex PCR; in TCRdb, only in-frame clones are kept and a portion is missing. The repertoire holds under 250,000 clones, with 85% to 90% as singletons. Deletions cut 4 bases from V and 7 bases from J, with 16 bases between. Germline V gene data show CDR1 as LNHDA and CDR2 as SQIVND (reference sequence). This CDR3 spans 14 amino acids. The sequence was obtained from a woman aged 55-69 years with acute or convalescent COVID-19. The rearrangement links TRBV19 to TRBJ2-5; tentatively, D is TRBD2 (5 bases). The sequenced sample was peripheral blood. The CDR3: CASSTGVTRPTQYF. CDR3 coding DNA: TGTGCCAGTAGTACCGGGGTAACTCGGCCGACCCAGTACTTC.